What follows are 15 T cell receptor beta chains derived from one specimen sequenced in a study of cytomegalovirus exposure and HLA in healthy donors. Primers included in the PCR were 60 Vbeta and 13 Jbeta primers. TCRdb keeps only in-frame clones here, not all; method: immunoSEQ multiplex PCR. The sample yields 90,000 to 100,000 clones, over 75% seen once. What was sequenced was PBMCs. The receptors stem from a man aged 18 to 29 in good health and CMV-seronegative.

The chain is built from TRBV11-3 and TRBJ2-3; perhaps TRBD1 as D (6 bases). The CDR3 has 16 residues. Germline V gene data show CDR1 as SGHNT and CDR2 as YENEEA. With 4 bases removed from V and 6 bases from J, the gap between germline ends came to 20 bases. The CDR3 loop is CASSSSDSHIIDTQYF. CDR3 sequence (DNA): TGTGCCAGCAGCTCGTCGGACAGCCACATCATTGATACGCAGTATTTT.

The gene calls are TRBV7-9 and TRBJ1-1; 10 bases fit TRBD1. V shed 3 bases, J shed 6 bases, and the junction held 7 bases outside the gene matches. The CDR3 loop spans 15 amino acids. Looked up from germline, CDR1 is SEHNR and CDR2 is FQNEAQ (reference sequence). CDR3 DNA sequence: TGTGCCAGCAGCTTCCCCGGGACAGGGGCCCCTGAAGCTTTCTTT. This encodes CASSFPGTGAPEAFF.

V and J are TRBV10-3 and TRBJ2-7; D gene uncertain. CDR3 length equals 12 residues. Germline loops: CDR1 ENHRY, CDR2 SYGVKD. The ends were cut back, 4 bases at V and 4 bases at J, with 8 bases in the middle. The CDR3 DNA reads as TGTGCCATCAGTGCTGGCCGATACGAGCAGTACTTC. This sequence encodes CAISAGRYEQYF.

CDR3 in amino acids: CASSLGGGAGNEQFF. The CDR3 DNA reads TGTGCCAGCAGCTTGGGAGGGGGGGCAGGCAATGAGCAGTTCTTC. The chain recombines TRBV7-8 with TRBJ2-1, with D possibly matching TRBD2 (7 bases). Germline V CDR1 and CDR2: SGHVS, FQNEAQ. This CDR3 is built from 15 residues. Trimming took off 3 bases at V and 6 bases at J, with 15 bases between the two ends. Filled out from reference TRBV7-8 and TRBJ2-1, the complete variable domain reads GAGVSQSPRYKVAKRGQDVALRCDPISGHVSLFWYQQALGQGPEFLTYFQNEAQLDKSGLPSDRFFAERPEGSVSTLKIQRTQQEDSAVYLCASSLGGGAGNEQFFGPGTRLTVL.

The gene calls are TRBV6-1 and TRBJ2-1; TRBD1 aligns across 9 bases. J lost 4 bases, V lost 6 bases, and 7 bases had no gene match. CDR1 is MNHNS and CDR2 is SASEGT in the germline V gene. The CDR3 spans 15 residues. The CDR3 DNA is TGTGCCAGCAGGGCGGGACAGGGACTTTACAATGAGCAGTTCTTC. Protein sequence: CASRAGQGLYNEQFF.

This CDR3 is CASSFSLSREKLFF. The DNA of the CDR3 is TGTGCCAGCAGCTTTAGTTTATCGAGAGAAAAACTGTTTTTT. The chain uses TRBV5-5 and TRBJ1-4; D gene uncertain. V lost 2 bases and J 8 bases, leaving 13 bases between the germline ends. The CDR3 extends over 14 amino acids. In germline, CDR1 is SGHKS, CDR2 YYEKEE (reference sequence).

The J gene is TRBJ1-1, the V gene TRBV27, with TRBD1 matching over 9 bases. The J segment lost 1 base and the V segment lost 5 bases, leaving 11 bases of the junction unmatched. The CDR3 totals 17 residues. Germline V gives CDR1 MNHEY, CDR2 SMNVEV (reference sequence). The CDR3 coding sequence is TGTGCCAGCAGTCCCACGCTGGGGACAGGGAGGAACACTGAAGCTTTCTTT. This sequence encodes CASSPTLGTGRNTEAFF.

The CDR3 bases are TGTGCCAGTAGTATTAGCGGGGGGTCCCAGCCCCAGCATTTT. Amino acids: CASSISGGSQPQHF. The gene calls are TRBV19 and TRBJ1-5, with D possibly matching TRBD1 (5 bases). Germline assignment: CDR1 LNHDA and CDR2 SQIVND (reference sequence). With 3 bases removed from V and 7 bases from J, the gap between germline ends came to 13 bases. The CDR3 runs to 14 residues.

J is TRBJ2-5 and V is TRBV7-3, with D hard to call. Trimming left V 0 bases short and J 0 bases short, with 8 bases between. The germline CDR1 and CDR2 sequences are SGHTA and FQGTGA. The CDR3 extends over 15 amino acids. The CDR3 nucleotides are TGTGCCAGCAGCTTAACGTCGTCTAACCAAGAGACCCAGTACTTC. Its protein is CASSLTSSNQETQYF.

The DNA of the CDR3 is TGTGCCAGCAGCTTAGGCAGGGGACAAGACTATGGCTACACCTTC. Its translation: CASSLGRGQDYGYTF. The chain employs TRBV5-5 and TRBJ1-2; possibly TRBD1 for D (6 bases). Trimming cost V 2 bases and J 3 bases, with 14 bases left between them. Looked up from germline, CDR1 is SGHKS and CDR2 is YYEKEE (reference sequence). The CDR3 contains 15 residues. Filled out from reference TRBV5-5 and TRBJ1-2, the complete variable domain reads DAGVTQSPTHLIKTRGQQVTLRCSPISGHKSVSWYQQVLGQGPQFIFQYYEKEERGRGNFPDRFSARQFPNYSSELNVNALLLGDSALYLCASSLGRGQDYGYTFGSGTRLTVV.

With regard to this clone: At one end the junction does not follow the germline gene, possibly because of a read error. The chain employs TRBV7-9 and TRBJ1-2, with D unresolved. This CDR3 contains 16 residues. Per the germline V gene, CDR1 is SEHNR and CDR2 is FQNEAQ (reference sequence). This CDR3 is CSSSLASSPGLDGYTF. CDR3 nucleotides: TGTTCCAGCAGCTTAGCCTCCTCCCCGGGGTTAGATGGCTACACCTTC.

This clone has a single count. This chain's CDR3 is CASSARQNTEAFF. The CDR3 DNA is TGTGCCAGCAGCGCGAGGCAGAACACTGAAGCTTTCTTT. The chain employs TRBV9 and TRBJ1-1; D is undetermined. V was trimmed by 3 bases and J by 1 base, leaving 7 bases between them. The germline V gene encodes CDR1 SGDLS and CDR2 YYNGEE. The length of the CDR3 is 13 residues.

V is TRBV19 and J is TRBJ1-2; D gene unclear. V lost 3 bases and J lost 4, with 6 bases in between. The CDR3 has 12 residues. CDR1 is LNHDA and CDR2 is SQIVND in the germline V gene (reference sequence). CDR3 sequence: CASSMNSYGYTF. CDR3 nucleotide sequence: TGTGCCAGTAGTATGAACAGCTATGGCTACACCTTC.

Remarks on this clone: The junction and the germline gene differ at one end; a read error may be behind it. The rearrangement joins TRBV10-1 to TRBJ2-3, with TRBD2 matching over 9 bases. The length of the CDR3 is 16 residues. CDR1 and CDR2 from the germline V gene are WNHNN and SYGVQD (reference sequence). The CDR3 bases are TGCGCCAGCGGTGATGGGCTAGCGGGGCTCACAGATACGCAGTATTTT. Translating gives CASGDGLAGLTDTQYF.

This CDR3 is CASTTGSTDTQYF. CDR3 nucleotides: TGTGCCAGCACTACAGGGAGCACAGATACGCAGTATTTT. The chain is built from TRBV27 and TRBJ2-3; the D gene is possibly TRBD1 (6 bases). Germline V gene lookup returns CDR1 MNHEY and CDR2 SMNVEV (reference sequence). V was pared by 7 bases and J by 0 bases, with 8 bases between. CDR3 length equals 13 residues.